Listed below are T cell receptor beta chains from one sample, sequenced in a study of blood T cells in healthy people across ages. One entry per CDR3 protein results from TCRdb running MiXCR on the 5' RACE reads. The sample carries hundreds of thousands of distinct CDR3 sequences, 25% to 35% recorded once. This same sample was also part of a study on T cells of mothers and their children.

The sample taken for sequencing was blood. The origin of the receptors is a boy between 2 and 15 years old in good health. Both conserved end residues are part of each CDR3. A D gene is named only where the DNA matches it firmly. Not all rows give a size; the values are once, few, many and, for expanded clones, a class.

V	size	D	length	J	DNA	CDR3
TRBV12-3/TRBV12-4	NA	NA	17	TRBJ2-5	TGTGCCAGCAGTACCGGGACTAGCGGACAGGGGGGCGAGACCCAGTACTTC	CASSTGTSGQGGETQYF
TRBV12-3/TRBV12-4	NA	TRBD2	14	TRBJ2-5	TGTGCCAGCAGCGGGACGGGGGGTCCCTACGTGCAGTACTTC	CASSGTGGPYVQYF
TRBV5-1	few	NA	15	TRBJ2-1	TGCGCCAGCAGCTTGGGAGGGTTCTCCATCAATGAGCAGTTCTTC	CASSLGGFSINEQFF
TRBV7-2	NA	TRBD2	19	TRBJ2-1	TGTGCCAGCAGCACCCGTAGGGTTGAACCGGGACTACCGGACAATGAGCAGTTCTTC	CASSTRRVEPGLPDNEQFF
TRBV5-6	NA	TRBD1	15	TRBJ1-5	TGTGCCAGCAGCTCGACAGGGGGTGAGTATCAGCCCCAGCATTTT	CASSSTGGEYQPQHF
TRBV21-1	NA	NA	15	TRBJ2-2	TGTGCCAGCAGCAAAGGGCGGCACCCCACCGGGGAGCTGTTTTTT	CASSKGRHPTGELFF
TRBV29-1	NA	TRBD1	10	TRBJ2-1	TGCAGCGCCGGACAGGGTGAGCAGTTCTTC	CSAGQGEQFF
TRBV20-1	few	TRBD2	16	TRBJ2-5	TGCAGTGCTGGTGGCCACCCGGGACTAGGATCCGAGACCCAGTACTTC	CSAGGHPGLGSETQYF
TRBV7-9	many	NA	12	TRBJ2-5	TGTGCCAGCAGCTTCCTGGAGGGGACCCAGTACTTC	CASSFLEGTQYF
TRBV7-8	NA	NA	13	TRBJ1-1	TGTGCCAGCAGCTCGGTCGCAAACACTGAAGCTTTCTTT	CASSSVANTEAFF
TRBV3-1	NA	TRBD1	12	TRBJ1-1	TGTGCCAGCGGACAGGGGGAGGGTCAAGCTTTCTTT	CASGQGEGQAFF
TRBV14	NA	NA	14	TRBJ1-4	TGTGCCAGCAGCCAACGACAGGTTCGAAACGAACTGTTTTTT	CASSQRQVRNELFF
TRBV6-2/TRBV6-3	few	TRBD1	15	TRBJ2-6	TGTGCCAGCAGGATGACAGGGACCGGGGCCAACGTCCTGACTTTC	CASRMTGTGANVLTF
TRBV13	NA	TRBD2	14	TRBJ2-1	TGTGCCAGCAGCACCACCGGACTAGCCCGTGAGCAGTTCTTC	CASSTTGLAREQFF
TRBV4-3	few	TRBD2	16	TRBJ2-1	TGCGCCAGCAGCCAAGATACTAGCGAGACCTACAATGAGCAGTTCTTC	CASSQDTSETYNEQFF
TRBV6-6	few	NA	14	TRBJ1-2	TGTGCCAGCGCAACGTCCCCAGGGTGGGATGGCTACACCTTC	CASATSPGWDGYTF
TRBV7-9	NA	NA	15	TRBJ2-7	TGTGCCAGCGGCCCTAGGGCCAGGCCGCCTGGGGAGCAGTACTTC	CASGPRARPPGEQYF
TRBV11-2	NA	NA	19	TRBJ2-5	TGTGCCAGCAGCCTCCTAGTAGGGGAACGGGTCGGGGGTCAAGAGACCCAGTACTTC	CASSLLVGERVGGQETQYF
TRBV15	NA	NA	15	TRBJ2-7	TGTGCCACCAGCAGAGATCGGCAGCCAGCCTACGAGCAGTACTTC	CATSRDRQPAYEQYF
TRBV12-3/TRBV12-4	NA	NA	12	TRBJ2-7	TGTGCCAGCGGGGGACATCGGGACGAGCAGTACTTC	CASGGHRDEQYF
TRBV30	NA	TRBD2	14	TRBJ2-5	TGTGCCTGGAGTGTTGGGCGGGAGCTGGAGACCCAGTACTTC	CAWSVGRELETQYF
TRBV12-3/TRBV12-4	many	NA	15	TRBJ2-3	TGTGCCAGCAGGAAGACCCTTCCTTACACAGATACGCAGTATTTT	CASRKTLPYTDTQYF
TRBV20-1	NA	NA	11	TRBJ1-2	TGCAGTGCTAGTCGGGGGACCGGCTACACCTTC	CSASRGTGYTF
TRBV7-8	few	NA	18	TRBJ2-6	TGTGCCAGCAGCTTTTTCAGACAGGACCTCTCTGGGGCCAACGTCCTGACTTTC	CASSFFRQDLSGANVLTF
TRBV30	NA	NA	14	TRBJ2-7	TGTGCCTGGAGTCTCAAAGGGCGCCGATACGAGCAGTACTTC	CAWSLKGRRYEQYF
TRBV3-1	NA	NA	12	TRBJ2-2	TGTGCCAGCAAGAGTAACGCCGGGGAGCTGTTTTTT	CASKSNAGELFF
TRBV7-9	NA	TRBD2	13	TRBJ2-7	TGTGCCAGCAGCTCCACTAGCGACTACGAGCAGTACTTC	CASSSTSDYEQYF
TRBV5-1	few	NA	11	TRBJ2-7	TGCGCCAGTGAACGCGACTACGAGCAGTACTTC	CASERDYEQYF
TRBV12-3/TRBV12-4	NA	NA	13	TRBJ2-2	TGTGCCAGCAGTGCACCATACACCGGGGAGCTGTTTTTT	CASSAPYTGELFF
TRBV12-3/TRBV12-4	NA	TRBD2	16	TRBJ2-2	TGTGCCAGCAGCAACTCAGCGGGAGCGGTCACCGGGGAGCTGTTTTTT	CASSNSAGAVTGELFF